This record concerns one T cell receptor beta chain sequence. The assay was immunoSEQ multiplex PCR, and TCRdb's table has in-frame clones only and misses some. The sample has about 92,000 clones, over 80% seen once. The data belong to a study of T cell changes during pregnancy in multiple sclerosis. CDR1 MDHEN and CDR2 SYDVKM come from the germline V gene. With 10 bases clipped from V and 5 bases from J, the junction kept 9 bases outside the gene matches. The CDR3 length is 13 residues. This TCR was sampled from a female donor with multiple sclerosis, enrolled in a pregnancy study. The starting material was peripheral blood, obtained in the first trimester of pregnancy. The rearrangement links TRBV28 to TRBJ2-5, with TRBD2 matching 8 bases. This chain's CDR3 is CAIRGGHWETQYF. CDR3 nucleotide sequence: TGTGCCATCCGGGGGGGCCATTGGGAGACCCAGTACTTC.